The present TCR beta chain was sequenced within a study of blood T cells in healthy people across ages (dated by TCRdb to the mid-2010s). General notes on the study: In model experiments, roughly one uniquely barcoded TCR beta cDNA molecule per two T cells was captured by template switching. For two donors (one aged 18 to 29 and one aged 80 or older), the study analyzed two additional independent replicas of 1 million unique cDNA reads from the same blood draw. To avoid experimental bias, donors of different ages were spread randomly across the sequencing lanes. The donors were split into four age groups: young (average roughly 15 years), middle-aged (about 40), aged (approximately 60) and long-lived (about 82). Age-related changes in TCR beta repertoire diversity were measured in the study by deep sequencing normalized with unique cDNA molecular identifiers. Summary of the overall study and its limitations: Since profiling was done on bulk unsorted PBMCs, naive and antigen-experienced compartments could not be conclusively compared. Estimates of total diversity based on one million sequenced T cells were regarded as lower bounds and as underestimates. The CMV infection status of donors was not known, potentially confounding age-related changes in expanded clonotypes. Observed TCR beta diversity correlated strongly with the percentage of naive T cells measured by flow cytometry. As age increased, observed TCR beta diversity per million T cells dropped in a roughly linear way, and a significant reduction was already evident by age roughly 40. The long-lived group showed more naive CD4+ T cells, fewer expanded clones and increased TCR diversity than the aged group, suggesting age selection.

The donors were about 40 Caucasian individuals from Russia, aged about 6 to 95 years, who were systemically healthy. About 10 milliliters of peripheral blood were collected from each donor into EDTA-treated Vacutainer tubes. PBMCs were isolated by Ficoll-Paque density-gradient centrifugation, with at least 6 million obtained per sample. Total RNA was extracted from PBMCs with Trizol reagent, with at least 5 micrograms obtained per sample. The percentages of naive CD45RAhigh/CD27high T cells were determined by flow cytometry on a PBMC aliquot from every donor. For this clonotype: Its recognized antigen is unknown. No much larger clone exists at a distance of one base, and base qualities are not known.

Counted from cysteine to phenylalanine, this CDR3 has 15 amino acids. The only DNA kept is the CDR3, 45 bases in frame from the first base. Based on the germline V gene (reference sequence), the CDR1 and CDR2 sequences are MNHNY and SVGAGI. From V the trimming removes 2 bases and from J it removes 10 bases, while the gene matches leave 13 bases of the junction unaccounted for. Preparation of the library involved 5' RACE. The instrument given in TCRdb is Illumina HiSeq 2500. A second PCR of roughly 7 to 11 cycles was performed with a sample-barcoded 5' primer and a J-beta primer mix. A template-switch 5' adaptor carrying 12 random nucleotides introduced a unique molecular identifier onto each TCR beta cDNA molecule. Each sample yielded at least 2.5 million CDR3-containing paired-end reads. All of the RNA was converted into first-strand cDNA using the Mint cDNA synthesis kit, with a TRBC-specific oligonucleotide serving as the primer. All cDNA was treated with uracil-DNA glycosylase and then went through a first 18-cycle PCR with the universal primers M1SS and BC2_uni_R. The paper's data handling went like this. For normalization, 1 million high-quality reads, each with a distinct molecular identifier, were randomly selected from each sample. Instead of being binned into consensus sequences, reads with shared molecular identifiers were discarded. CDR3 identification, clonotype clustering and error correction used MiTCR with a Q25 quality threshold and the strictest error-elimination algorithm. A nonparametric unseen species model using Euler transformation provided a lower-bound estimate of total TCR beta diversity. TCRdb trimmed the raw reads at Q25, called clones with MiXCR and kept productive beta chains. All rows with the same CDR3 protein become a single entry with the most common DNA and genes. What appears here as the V and J calls and clone size reflects TCRdb's work, not the paper's. The table for this sample lists approximately 770,000 distinct CDR3 sequences; 55% to 75% of them were counted only once. In total, the top ten clones hold around 22% of the sample.

Sequencing was performed on blood. This clonotype was sampled from a man aged 30 to 39 in good health. The chain is assembled from TRBV6-6 and TRBJ2-7, with 8 bases matching TRBD2. Read as DNA, the sequence is TGTGCCAGCAGTTACACAGGGCTTCAAGCGGGGGTCCAGTACTTC. Translation gives CASSYTGLQAGVQYF.